Shown below are 3 T cell receptor beta chains from a single sample sequenced in a study of Graves' ophthalmopathy and Graves' hyperthyroidism. Amplified TCR beta CDR3 regions were obtained using RNA transcripts as template. An initial RT-PCR round employing HTBI primers preceded a second-round multiplex PCR. MiXCR was run by TCRdb on the multiplex PCR reads, yielding one entry per CDR3 protein. The table has about 620,000 distinct CDR3 sequences, 22% seen once; the top ten hold around 7%. Sequencing was performed on peripheral blood. Source of these receptors: a woman younger than 30 with stable Graves' hyperthyroidism. Some clones in this sample may be carry-over from other donors' samples.

This clonotype was detected only a few times. The chain carries TRBV30 and TRBJ1-5; D remains ambiguous. CDR3 length: 13 amino acids. Germline loops: CDR1 GTSNPN, CDR2 SVGIG (reference sequence). Trimming cost V 3 bases and J 4 bases, with 10 bases left between them. This CDR3 reads CAWRVGLNQPQHF. The CDR3 nucleotides read TGTGCCTGGAGGGTCGGTTTAAATCAGCCCCAGCATTTT.

This clonotype came up many times. The CDR3 sequence is CASSYLRLAVPGEQYF. For the CDR3, the DNA is TGTGCCAGCAGTTATTTGCGACTAGCGGTGCCGGGCGAGCAGTACTTC. This chain links TRBV6-5 with TRBJ2-7; 9 bases line up with TRBD2. The germline gives CDR1 MNHEY, CDR2 SVGAGI. V shed 3 bases, J shed 6 bases, and the junction held 12 bases outside the gene matches. This CDR3 spans 16 amino acids.

This clonotype was seen at least ten times. The chain uses TRBV12-3 or TRBV12-4 and TRBJ1-5, with unresolved D. CDR3 length: 12 residues. Trimming took 1 base from V and 9 from J, leaving 7 bases between them. CDR3 region: CASSLDPGPQHF. The CDR3 region has the DNA TGTGCCAGCAGTTTAGACCCAGGGCCCCAGCATTTT.